This TCR beta chain derives from a study of response to subunit inactivated influenza vaccine. Overall study findings and caveats: The authors suggested that few new T cells are recruited per seasonal influenza vaccination.

TCRdb reanalysed the RT-PCR reads using MiXCR and keeps one entry per CDR3 protein. The sample yields more than 400,000 distinct CDR3 sequences, under 8.5% seen once. Germline lookup yields CDR1 ENHRY and CDR2 SYGVKD. This CDR3 contains 16 residues. V gave up 6 bases and J gave up 0 bases; unmatched junction bases: 8. Of note for this clonotype: The antigen remains unidentified.

The specimen comprised PBMCs from blood, sampled roughly 24 months after vaccination. J is TRBJ1-3 and V is TRBV10-3; TRBD1 aligns across 7 bases. This clonotype originated in a man between 50 and 69 years old who received an inactivated influenza vaccine. The CDR3 DNA reads as TGTGCCATCAGCCCAGACAGGGCCCTCTCTGGAAACACCATATATTTT. Translation gives CAISPDRALSGNTIYF.